This TCR beta chain was sequenced for a study of shared clonotypes between healthy human individuals. General study points: Memory subsets generally showed lower estimated richness than naive subsets. The naive CD4 repertoires of several donors were compared, and around 5% of clonotypes were shared.

Notes on this clone: Its antigen remains unknown.

Each replicate PCR on the sorted subsets used 200 ng DNA (around 30,000 T cell genomes). The table came from immunoSEQ multiplex PCR; TCRdb's copy has only in-frame clones and leaves some out. The table lists roughly 650,000 clones, about 96% of them singletons. This CDR3 spans 14 amino acids. Between the trimmed V and J ends, which lost 1 base and 0 bases, there was a span of 6 bases. CDR1 is SGHTA, CDR2 FQGNSA, per germline. Sequences were obtained from naive CD4+ T cells sorted from blood. Stated subset: CD45RA+ positively selected. The chain recombines TRBV7-2 with TRBJ1-1; D is undetermined. This sequence originates from a woman in her thirties in good health. The CDR3 spells CASSLGSMNTEAFF. CDR3 sequence (DNA): TGTGCCAGCAGCTTAGGATCAATGAACACTGAAGCTTTCTTT.